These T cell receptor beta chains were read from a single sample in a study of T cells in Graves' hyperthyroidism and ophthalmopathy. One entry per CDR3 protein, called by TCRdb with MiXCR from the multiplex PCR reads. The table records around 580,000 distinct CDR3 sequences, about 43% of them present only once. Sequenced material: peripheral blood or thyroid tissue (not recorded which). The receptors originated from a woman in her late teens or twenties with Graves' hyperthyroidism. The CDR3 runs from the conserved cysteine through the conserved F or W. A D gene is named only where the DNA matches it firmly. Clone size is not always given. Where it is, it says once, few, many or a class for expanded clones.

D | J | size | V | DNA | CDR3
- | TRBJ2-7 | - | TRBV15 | TGTTCCACCAGCAGGGACCTTGGCGAGCAGTACTTC | CSTSRDLGEQYF
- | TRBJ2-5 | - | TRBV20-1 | TGCAGTGCTAGAGATGGGTTTCAAGAGACCCAGTACTTC | CSARDGFQETQYF
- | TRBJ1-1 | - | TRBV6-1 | TGTGCCAGCAGTGAAGTTTGGCAGAACCTTATGAACACTGAAGCTTTCTTT | CASSEVWQNLMNTEAFF
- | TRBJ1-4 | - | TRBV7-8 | TGTGCCAGCAGCTTGGGACTAGAAAAACTGTTTTTT | CASSLGLEKLFF
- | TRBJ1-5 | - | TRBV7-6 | TGTGCCAGCAGCTCAAGGCCCCAGCATTTT | CASSSRPQHF
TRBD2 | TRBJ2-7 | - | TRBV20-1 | TGCAGTGCTAGACCTAGCGGGAGTTCCGGCGAGCAGTACTTC | CSARPSGSSGEQYF
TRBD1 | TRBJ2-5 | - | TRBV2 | TGTGCCAGCGTTGTCGGTGGGACAGGGGCAAGTGAGACCCAGTACTTC | CASVVGGTGASETQYF
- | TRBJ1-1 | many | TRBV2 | TGTGCCAGCAGTGAAGTGTTTCCGGGGAACACTGAAGCTTTCTTT | CASSEVFPGNTEAFF
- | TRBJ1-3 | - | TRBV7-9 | TGTGCCAGCTCACCAGTCACACGCCTCTCTGGAAACACCATATATTTT | CASSPVTRLSGNTIYF
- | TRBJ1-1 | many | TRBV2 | TGTGCCAGCAGGGACAGAGGGGGGAACACTGAAGCTTTCTTT | CASRDRGGNTEAFF
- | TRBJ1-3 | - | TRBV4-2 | TGTGCCAGCAGCCAAGAGACAGTCTCTGGAAACACCATATATTTT | CASSQETVSGNTIYF
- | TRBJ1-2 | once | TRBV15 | TGTGCCACCAGCAGCCAAGACGGATTTAACTATGGCTACACCTTC | CATSSQDGFNYGYTF
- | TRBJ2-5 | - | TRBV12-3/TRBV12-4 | TGTGCCAGCAGGCCCCCGGGACTGAGCTCGCAAGAGACCCAGTACTTC | CASRPPGLSSQETQYF
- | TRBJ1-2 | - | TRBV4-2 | TGTGCCAGCAGCCAACGTGGGCAGCCACCGAACTATGGCTACACCTTC | CASSQRGQPPNYGYTF
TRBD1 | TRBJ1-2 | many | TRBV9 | TGTGCCAGCAGCTTGGGACAGGGACATCATACCTATGGCTACACCTTC | CASSLGQGHHTYGYTF
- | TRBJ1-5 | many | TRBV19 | TGTGCCAGTATTGGCAGGGCGAATCAGCCCCAGCATTTT | CASIGRANQPQHF
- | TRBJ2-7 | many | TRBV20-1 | TGCAGTGCTAGAGAGCGGGGCGACACCTACGAGCAGTACTTC | CSARERGDTYEQYF
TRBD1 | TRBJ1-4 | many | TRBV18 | TGTGCCAGCTCAACCGGACAGGGGGATGAAAAACTGTTTTTT | CASSTGQGDEKLFF
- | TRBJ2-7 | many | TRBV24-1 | TGTGCCACCAGTGACCGGAGGGCCGGGGAATACGAGCAGTACTTC | CATSDRRAGEYEQYF
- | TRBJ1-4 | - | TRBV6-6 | TGTGCCAGCAGAATGGGTGCAGGGGCTCGAGAAAAACTGTTTTTT | CASRMGAGAREKLFF